This entry is about one T cell receptor beta chain. Its matching antigen is unknown. TCRdb reprocessed the RT-PCR reads via MiXCR and lists one record per CDR3 protein. The table shows about 780,000 distinct CDR3 sequences, with 18% occurring only once. These data come from a study of response to subunit inactivated influenza vaccine. Study results and caveats: Authors suggested seasonal influenza vaccinations each recruit few new T cells.

There are 10 residues in the CDR3. V lost 0 bases, J lost 8 bases, and 3 bases lay in between. CDR1 SGHRS and CDR2 YFSETQ come from the germline V gene. This TCR was sampled from a man aged 50-60 years who received an inactivated influenza vaccine. Specimen: PBMCs from blood, collected about 5 days after vaccination. The V gene is TRBV5-1, the J gene TRBJ2-7, with D unresolved. Here the CDR3 reads CASSLVQQYF. The DNA for the CDR3 is TGCGCCAGCAGCTTGGTCCAGCAGTACTTC.